A selection of T cell receptor beta chains follows, all from one sample in a study of T cells in Graves' hyperthyroidism and ophthalmopathy. TCRdb ran MiXCR on the multiplex PCR reads and lists one entry per CDR3 protein. The table lists approximately 600,000 distinct CDR3 sequences, roughly 15% of them singletons, with 3.8% in the top ten. Sequencing was performed on blood. The receptors here all came from a woman under 40 with Graves' hyperthyroidism. Each CDR3 is given with its conserved first and last residue. The D gene is left open where the match is weak. A clone size is listed for some rows: how often the clone was seen (once, few, many), or a class if it is expanded.

TRBD2	TRBV4-2	few	TRBJ2-5	CASSQETGGPMGETQYF	TGTGCCAGCAGCCAAGAGACGGGAGGGCCCATGGGAGAGACCCAGTACTTC
NA	TRBV12-3/TRBV12-4	many	TRBJ1-2	CASSFYHYGYTF	TGTGCCAGCAGTTTTTATCACTATGGCTACACCTTC
TRBD2	TRBV27	many	TRBJ2-3	CASSLYPPEVAGVTDTQYF	TGTGCCAGCAGTTTATATCCCCCGGAGGTAGCGGGAGTAACAGATACGCAGTATTTT
NA	TRBV29-1	NA	TRBJ2-7	CSVRPGGVYEQYF	TGCAGCGTTCGCCCTGGGGGAGTCTACGAGCAGTACTTC
NA	TRBV5-1	NA	TRBJ1-4	CASSLMGGEKLFF	TGCGCCAGCAGCTTGATGGGGGGTGAAAAACTGTTTTTT
NA	TRBV18	few	TRBJ1-3	CASSIDRSGNTIYF	TGTGCCAGCTCAATCGACAGGTCTGGAAACACCATATATTTT
NA	TRBV6-1	few	TRBJ1-5	CASNQGTEGNQPQHF	TGTGCCAGCAACCAAGGAACAGAAGGTAATCAGCCCCAGCATTTT
NA	TRBV18	NA	TRBJ2-2	CASSYLVGELFF	TGTGCCAGCTCCTATCTGGTCGGGGAGCTGTTTTTT
TRBD1	TRBV29-1	many	TRBJ2-1	CSVEGQDNEQFF	TGCAGCGTTGAGGGACAGGACAATGAGCAGTTCTTC
NA	TRBV11-3	many	TRBJ2-1	CASSLRRGEQFF	TGTGCCAGCAGCTTAAGACGGGGTGAGCAGTTCTTC
NA	TRBV2	NA	TRBJ1-4	CASRDDGRIEKLFF	TGTGCCAGCAGAGACGACGGTCGAATTGAAAAACTGTTTTTT
TRBD2	TRBV28	many	TRBJ2-7	CASSPLTSDEYGYEQYF	TGTGCCAGCAGCCCTCTGACTAGCGACGAGTACGGCTACGAGCAGTACTTC
TRBD1	TRBV28	NA	TRBJ1-2	CASSIPGQGDGYTF	TGTGCCAGCAGTATCCCGGGACAGGGTGATGGCTACACCTTC
NA	TRBV5-1	NA	TRBJ1-4	CASSLKRGGDEKLFF	TGCGCCAGCAGCTTGAAGAGGGGGGGGGATGAAAAACTGTTTTTT
TRBD2	TRBV9	few	TRBJ2-1	CASSAGGTRPYNEQFF	TGTGCCAGCAGCGCGGGGGGGACTAGGCCGTATAATGAGCAGTTCTTC
TRBD2	TRBV4-3	NA	TRBJ2-3	CASSPLAGASDTQYF	TGCGCCAGCAGCCCACTAGCGGGAGCGTCAGATACGCAGTATTTT
NA	TRBV5-1	NA	TRBJ2-6	CASSSWTVGANVLTF	TGCGCCAGCAGCTCCTGGACAGTTGGGGCCAACGTCCTGACTTTC
NA	TRBV7-8	many	TRBJ2-5	CASSSTERDQETQYF	TGTGCCAGCAGCTCGACAGAAAGAGACCAAGAGACCCAGTACTTC
NA	TRBV7-2	many	TRBJ2-1	CASSLEVEQFF	TGTGCCAGCAGCTTAGAGGTCGAGCAGTTCTTC
NA	TRBV5-1	NA	TRBJ2-2	CASSFLGRELFF	TGCGCCAGCAGCTTTCTCGGTAGGGAGCTGTTTTTT
NA	TRBV27	NA	TRBJ1-1	CASRFQGMNTEAFF	TGTGCCAGCAGATTTCAGGGGATGAACACTGAAGCTTTCTTT
NA	TRBV11-2	NA	TRBJ1-3	CASSVGGSYSGNTIYF	TGTGCCAGCAGCGTAGGAGGGAGCTACTCTGGAAACACCATATATTTT
NA	TRBV6-2/TRBV6-3	many	TRBJ2-5	CASSYLQMETQYF	TGTGCCAGCAGTTACCTGCAGATGGAGACCCAGTACTTC
TRBD2	TRBV20-1	many	TRBJ2-3	CSARQTSAPLQYF	TGCAGTGCTAGACAAACTAGCGCACCCTTACAGTATTTT
NA	TRBV30	many	TRBJ1-2	CAWSATAYYGYTF	TGTGCCTGGAGTGCTACAGCATACTATGGCTACACCTTC
NA	TRBV7-2	few	TRBJ2-1	CASSFVRSGAVEQFF	TGTGCCAGCAGCTTTGTGAGGTCGGGAGCTGTTGAGCAGTTCTTC
TRBD2	TRBV7-9	NA	TRBJ2-1	CASSRGGPSSYNEQFF	TGTGCCAGCAGCCGGGGGGGCCCGAGCTCCTACAATGAGCAGTTCTTC
NA	TRBV2	many	TRBJ2-1	CASSGGLGDEQFF	TGTGCCAGCAGTGGGGGTCTGGGTGATGAGCAGTTCTTC
TRBD2	TRBV28	many	TRBJ2-7	CASSFSSRTSGYEQYF	TGTGCCAGCAGTTTTTCCTCCCGGACTAGCGGTTACGAGCAGTACTTC
NA	TRBV12-3/TRBV12-4	many	TRBJ2-7	CASSFEDYEQYF	TGTGCCAGCAGTTTTGAAGACTACGAGCAGTACTTC
TRBD2	TRBV19	NA	TRBJ2-1	CASSTGLADYNEQFF	TGTGCCAGTAGTACGGGACTAGCGGATTACAATGAGCAGTTCTTC
TRBD2	TRBV10-2	NA	TRBJ2-7	CASSGREGFYEQYF	TGCGCCAGCAGTGGCCGGGAGGGCTTCTACGAGCAGTACTTC
TRBD2	TRBV5-1	many	TRBJ2-3	CASSWTSDYTDTQYF	TGCGCCAGCAGCTGGACTAGCGATTACACAGATACGCAGTATTTT
NA	TRBV3-1	few	TRBJ2-2	CASRGGVSTGELFF	TGTGCCAGCAGAGGAGGGGTTTCCACCGGGGAGCTGTTTTTT
NA	TRBV6-1	many	TRBJ1-1	CASANTEAFF	TGTGCCAGCGCGAACACTGAAGCTTTCTTT
NA	TRBV28	many	TRBJ1-1	CASSRPGKNTEAFF	TGTGCCAGCAGTCGTCCGGGGAAGAACACTGAAGCTTTCTTT
NA	TRBV12-3/TRBV12-4	few	TRBJ1-3	CASSFAWPSGNTIYF	TGTGCCAGCAGTTTTGCCTGGCCATCTGGAAACACCATATATTTT
TRBD2	TRBV4-3	few	TRBJ2-1	CASSQETILAGASYNEQFF	TGCGCCAGCAGCCAAGAAACAATACTAGCGGGAGCTTCCTACAATGAGCAGTTCTTC
TRBD1	TRBV7-2	many	TRBJ1-1	CASSGQGASTEAFF	TGTGCCAGCAGCGGACAGGGGGCGAGTACTGAAGCTTTCTTT
TRBD1	TRBV11-2	NA	TRBJ1-3	CASSFGTGRDTIYF	TGTGCCAGCAGCTTTGGGACAGGACGCGACACCATATATTTT
NA	TRBV7-9	many	TRBJ2-1	CASSLFRANEQFF	TGTGCCAGCAGCTTATTTAGGGCCAATGAGCAGTTCTTC
NA	TRBV5-1	many	TRBJ2-6	CASSSDEGANVLTF	TGCGCCAGCAGCTCTGATGAAGGGGCCAACGTCCTGACTTTC